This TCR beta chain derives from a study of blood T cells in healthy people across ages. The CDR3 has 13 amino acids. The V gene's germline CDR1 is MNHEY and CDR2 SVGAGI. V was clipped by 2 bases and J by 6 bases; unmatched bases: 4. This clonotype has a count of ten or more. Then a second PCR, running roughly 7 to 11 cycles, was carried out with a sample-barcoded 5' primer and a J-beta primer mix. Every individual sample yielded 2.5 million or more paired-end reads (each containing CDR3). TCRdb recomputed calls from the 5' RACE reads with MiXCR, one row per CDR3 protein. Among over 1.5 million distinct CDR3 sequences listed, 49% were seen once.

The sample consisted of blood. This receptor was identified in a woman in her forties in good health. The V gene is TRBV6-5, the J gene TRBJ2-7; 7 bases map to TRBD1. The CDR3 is CASSYLAGGEQYF. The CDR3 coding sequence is TGTGCCAGCAGTTACCTGGCAGGGGGCGAGCAGTACTTC.